This T cell receptor beta chain was identified during a study of OX40 agonist ivuxolimab in advanced cancers. Produced via immunoSEQ multiplex PCR; TCRdb's table is partial and in-frame only. The sample yields fewer than 65,000 clones, almost 95% seen once. Germline V gives CDR1 MNHEY, CDR2 SMNVEV (reference sequence). CDR3 length: 14 amino acids. With V trimmed by 3 bases and J by 6 bases, 3 bases remained unmatched. About this clone: Its antigen is unknown.

The study, taken as a whole, reports: In general, CD8+ T cells held more expanded clones than CD4+ did, on average. Both blood CD4+ and CD8+ T cells showed clonal growth by week 6 at 0.1 to 3.0 mg/kg.

Autoimmune disease history or systemic immunosuppression led to patients being barred. Blood got drawn at baseline, again on cycle 4 day 1, and then on cycle 7 day 1. Material: CD4+ or CD8+ T cells sorted from blood, obtained in a trial of the OX40 agonist ivuxolimab. V is TRBV27 and J is TRBJ2-1; 9 bases line up with TRBD1. This TCR came from an adult with an advanced solid tumor such as melanoma, head and neck, liver or kidney cancer. As DNA, the CDR3 is TGTGCCAGCAGTTTGGGACAGGGTGGCAATGAGCAGTTCTTC. Protein sequence: CASSLGQGGNEQFF.